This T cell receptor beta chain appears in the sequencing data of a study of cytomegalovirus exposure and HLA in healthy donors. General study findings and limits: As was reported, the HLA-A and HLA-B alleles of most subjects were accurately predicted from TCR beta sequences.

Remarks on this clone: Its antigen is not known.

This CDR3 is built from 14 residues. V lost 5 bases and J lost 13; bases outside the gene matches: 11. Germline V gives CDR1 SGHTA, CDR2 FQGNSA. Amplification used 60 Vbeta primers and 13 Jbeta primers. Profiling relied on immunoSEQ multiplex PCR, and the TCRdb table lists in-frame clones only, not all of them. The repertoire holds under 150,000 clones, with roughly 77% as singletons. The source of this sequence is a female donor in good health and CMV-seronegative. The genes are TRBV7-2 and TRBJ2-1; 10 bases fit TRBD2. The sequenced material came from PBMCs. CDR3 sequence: CASSPEASGREQFF. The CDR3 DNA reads TGTGCCAGCAGCCCAGAGGCTAGCGGGAGAGAACAGTTCTTC.